This TCR beta chain was profiled in a study of CXCR3-negative and CXCR3-positive naive CD8 T cells. UMI-labeled 5' RACE yielded the TRB cDNA libraries. TCRdb reprocessed the 5' RACE reads and stores each CDR3 protein as one record, lacking DNA. The sample totals 130,000 to 150,000 distinct CDR3 sequences. This CDR3 comprises 14 residues. The germline CDR1 and CDR2 sequences are MDHEN and SYDVKM. Findings and limits, study-wide: CXCR3-positive naive cells had more hydrophobic TRB CDR3s than CXCR3-negative naive cells.

Regarding this clonotype: Its antigen is unknown.

The source material was naive CXCR3+ CD8+ T cells from blood. The sample's subset: CD45RO-CCR7+CD27+CD95- naive CD8+ T cells expressing CXCR3 (TNR3+). The chain joins TRBV28 to TRBJ2-1; with no DNA, the TCRdb D assignment of TRBD1 cannot be verified. The clonotype comes from a human donor in good health. Some clones in this sample may be carry-over from other donors' samples. The chain's CDR3 is CASRGQSSYNEQFF.